Below are 24 T cell receptor beta chains sequenced from a single sample in a study of T cells in Graves' hyperthyroidism and ophthalmopathy. What was amplified from RNA transcripts were TCR beta CDR3 regions. The TCR CDR3 first-round RT-PCR relied on the HTBI primer set. TCRdb passed the multiplex PCR reads through MiXCR, listing each CDR3 protein once. The sample has around 290,000 distinct CDR3 sequences, approximately 14% seen once. Sequencing was performed on blood. The source of these receptors is a woman aged 40 to 49 with Graves' hyperthyroidism.

A few counts support this clonotype. The chain joins TRBV5-8 to TRBJ2-5; D remains unclear. Germline V lookup: CDR1 SGHTS, CDR2 YDEGEE. The ends were cut back, 0 bases at V and 2 bases at J, with 8 bases in the middle. The CDR3 has 14 amino acids. The CDR3: CASSLGLSQETQYF. The CDR3 nucleotides are TGTGCCAGCAGCTTGGGCCTGAGTCAAGAGACCCAGTACTTC.

The genes are TRBV11-2 and TRBJ1-3; D may be TRBD1 (6 bases). Deletions cut 5 bases from V and 11 bases from J, with 31 bases between. The CDR3 spans 18 residues. Germline V gene sequence: CDR1 SGHAT, CDR2 FQNNGV. CDR3 amino acids: CASSPLRRDTNKFPAIYF. The CDR3 DNA is TGTGCCAGCAGCCCACTACGGCGGGACACCAACAAGTTCCCGGCCATATATTTT.

This clonotype showed up many times. The V gene is TRBV2, the J gene TRBJ1-1; 7 bases are a match to TRBD1. Germline-derived CDR1 and CDR2 are SNHLY and FYNNEI. V lost 6 bases, J lost 1 base, and 11 bases stayed unmatched. The CDR3 contains 16 residues. CDR3 bases: TGTGCCAGCAGCCACAGGGGCCGACAGAGGAACACTGAAGCTTTCTTT. Amino acid sequence: CASSHRGRQRNTEAFF.

Note on this clonotype: Possible read error: a much larger clone is one base away. V is TRBV19 and J is TRBJ1-4; a weak D match, TRBD1 (5 bases). Germline V gene sequence: CDR1 LNHDA, CDR2 SQIVND (reference sequence). V lost 4 bases to trimming and J lost 10 bases, with 22 bases between them. This CDR3 spans 16 amino acids. The CDR3 loop is CASSSLGTDGRGKLFF. The CDR3 DNA sequence: TGTGCCAGTAGTAGCCTCGGGACCGACGGAAGGGGAAAACTGTTTTTT.

This clonotype was seen repeatedly, ten times or more. The V gene is TRBV27, the J gene TRBJ2-3, with TRBD1 as a possible D gene (6 bases). V was pared by 2 bases and J by 5 bases, with 20 bases between. Germline V gene data show CDR1 as MNHEY and CDR2 as SMNVEV (reference sequence). The CDR3 is 17 residues long. CDR3 protein: CASSLGPLQGRGDTQYF. The CDR3 DNA sequence: TGTGCCAGCAGTTTAGGCCCTCTCCAGGGGAGAGGAGATACGCAGTATTTT.

This clonotype appeared many times. The J gene is TRBJ1-4, the V gene TRBV6-1, with 10 positions matching TRBD1. V trimming: 6 bases; J trimming: 7 bases; junction bases outside the gene matches: 8. The germline V gene has CDR1 MNHNS and CDR2 SASEGT. This CDR3 has 15 residues. The CDR3 here is CASRLQTGGVEKLFF. The CDR3 DNA reads as TGTGCCAGCAGGCTTCAGACAGGGGGCGTTGAAAAACTGTTTTTT.

This clonotype was counted many times. The chain uses TRBV27 and TRBJ1-2; TRBD1 is a possible D gene (5 bases). The germline V and J ends were trimmed by 6 bases and 1 base, with 9 bases remaining between them. Germline V gene sequence: CDR1 MNHEY, CDR2 SMNVEV (reference sequence). The CDR3 totals 13 residues. The CDR3 sequence is CASSSRGNYGYTF. The CDR3 nucleotides are TGTGCCAGCAGCTCGAGGGGTAACTATGGCTACACCTTC.

This clonotype was seen ten or more times. The J gene is TRBJ1-1, the V gene TRBV5-1; possible D gene TRBD1, 5 bases. Looked up from germline, CDR1 is SGHRS and CDR2 is YFSETQ. This CDR3 has 13 residues. Trimming left V 6 bases short and J 4 bases short, with 13 bases between. This chain's CDR3 is CASKKGGATEAFF. CDR3 nucleotides: TGCGCCAGCAAAAAAGGAGGGGCCACTGAAGCTTTCTTT.

Ten or more counts support this clonotype. The V gene is TRBV2, the J gene TRBJ1-2, with 11 bases that match TRBD1. Germline CDR1 and CDR2: SNHLY and FYNNEI. Trimming at V came to 1 base and at J to 8 bases, leaving 3 bases not matched to a gene. The CDR3 loop spans 14 amino acids. The chain's CDR3 is CASSEDWTGGGYTF. The DNA for the CDR3 is TGTGCCAGCAGTGAAGATTGGACAGGGGGCGGCTACACCTTC. Combining the CDR3 with reference TRBV2 and TRBJ1-2 gives the whole variable domain EPEVTQTPSHQVTQMGQEVILRCVPISNHLYFYWYRQILGQKVEFLVSFYNNEISEKSEIFDDQFSVERPDGSNFTLKIRSTKLEDSAMYFCASSEDWTGGGYTFGSGTRLTVV.

The table lists this clonotype with many counts. The J gene is TRBJ2-3, the V gene TRBV3-1; no reliable D call. The V gene lost 8 bases and the J gene lost 2 bases, with 11 bases spanning the gap. The V gene's germline CDR1 is LGHDT and CDR2 YNNKEL (reference sequence). This CDR3 is 13 amino acids long. The CDR3 is CASREYSTDTQYF. The CDR3 nucleotides read TGTGCCAGCCGCGAGTACTCCACAGATACGCAGTATTTT.

This sequence joins TRBV9 and TRBJ2-3; weak D call: TRBD2 (6 bases). Germline-derived CDR1 and CDR2 are SGDLS and YYNGEE. This CDR3 contains 16 residues. V lost 4 bases, J lost 0 bases, and 15 bases lay in between. CDR3 DNA: TGTGCCAGCAGCAGAGGGGACTCCTTTAGCACAGATACGCAGTATTTT. Its translation: CASSRGDSFSTDTQYF.

The chain carries TRBV18 and TRBJ2-1, with TRBD2 matching over 14 bases. CDR3 length equals 15 residues. V dropped 3 bases and J dropped 9; count of bases not matched to a gene: 4. From germline, CDR1 is KGHSH and CDR2 LQKENI. CDR3 in amino acids: CASSPGLAGDLEQFF. For the CDR3, the DNA is TGTGCCAGCTCACCGGGACTAGCGGGAGATCTTGAGCAGTTCTTC.

This clonotype was seen at least ten times. The chain employs TRBV7-8 and TRBJ2-3; no reliable D call. The CDR3 consists of 14 residues. V lost 0 bases and J lost 0, with 4 bases in between. Germline-derived CDR1 and CDR2 are SGHVS and FQNEAQ. The CDR3 DNA follows: TGTGCCAGCAGCTTAGCGATGAGCACAGATACGCAGTATTTT. Amino acid sequence: CASSLAMSTDTQYF.

The table lists this clonotype with many counts. The chain employs TRBV20-1 and TRBJ2-7; TRBD1 aligns across 9 bases. Trimming took 0 bases from V and 3 from J; bases not matched to a gene: 6. CDR3 length equals 15 residues. The germline CDR1 and CDR2 sequences are DFQATT and SNEGSKA (reference sequence). CDR3 nucleotide sequence: TGCAGTGCTAGAGACCCGGGACAGGGTGGCTACGAGCAGTACTTC. Translating it yields CSARDPGQGGYEQYF.

This clonotype was seen ten or more times. This chain uses TRBV2 with TRBJ2-1, with 8 bases identical to TRBD2. This CDR3 has 17 residues. Germline V lookup: CDR1 SNHLY, CDR2 FYNNEI. V lost 6 bases and J lost 6; bases outside the gene matches: 16. Written as DNA, the CDR3 is TGTGCCAGCAGCCGATTGTCGGGACTAGGCTTAGTCAATGAGCAGTTCTTC. As protein: CASSRLSGLGLVNEQFF.

This clonotype was seen only a few times. The chain is built from TRBV7-8 and TRBJ2-5; 10 bases match TRBD2. Germline trimming cut 1 base from V and 3 bases from J; bases unmatched to any gene: 2. The CDR3 is made up of 15 amino acids. Per the germline V gene, CDR1 is SGHVS and CDR2 is FQNEAQ. The CDR3 DNA follows: TGTGCCAGCAGCTTAGACAGCGGGAGGGAAGAGACCCAGTACTTC. It encodes CASSLDSGREETQYF.

Regarding this clonotype: A much larger clonotype is one base distant, so this may be a read error. The chain couples TRBV3-1 to TRBJ2-1; D is unresolved. The CDR3 has 14 amino acids. Germline loops: CDR1 LGHDT, CDR2 YNNKEL (reference sequence). V gave up 3 bases and J gave up 0 bases, with 6 bases separating them. This CDR3 is CASSQEGSYNEQFF. CDR3 in DNA: TGTGCCAGCAGCCAGGAAGGCTCCTACAATGAGCAGTTCTTC.

This clonotype was detected only a few times. This chain connects TRBV15 to TRBJ2-6; D gene unclear. V lost 1 base and J 3 bases, leaving 4 bases between the germline ends. The CDR3 is 14 residues long. CDR1 and CDR2 (germline): LNHNV, YYDKDF (reference sequence). Written as DNA, the CDR3 is TGTGCCACCAGCAGAGGGGTTGGGGCCAACGTCCTGACTTTC. Translating gives CATSRGVGANVLTF.

A single count supports this clonotype. The chain uses TRBV10-3 and TRBJ2-6, with D tentatively TRBD2 (6 bases). The CDR3 runs to 19 residues. In germline, CDR1 is ENHRY, CDR2 SYGVKD. The V end lost 3 bases, the J end lost 0 bases, and 18 bases lay between the germline ends. CDR3 protein: CAISDTPGQGGSGANVLTF. The CDR3 DNA reads TGTGCCATCAGTGACACCCCGGGCCAGGGAGGCTCTGGGGCCAACGTCCTGACTTTC.

This clonotype was observed a single time. Since a much larger clone is just one base distant, this may be a read error. The J gene is TRBJ1-6, the V gene TRBV20-1; no clear D. V was clipped by 3 bases and J by 8 bases, with 14 bases between them. The CDR3 consists of 14 residues. In germline, CDR1 is DFQATT, CDR2 SNEGSKA (reference sequence). Here the CDR3 DNA reads TGCAGTGCTAGGTCAAAAGGTGGTGATTCACCCCTCCACTTT. Translating gives CSARSKGGDSPLHF.

This clonotype was seen ten or more times. This chain joins TRBV2 and TRBJ1-1; D ambiguous. With 4 bases removed from V and 3 bases from J, the gap between germline ends came to 9 bases. Germline V CDR1 and CDR2: SNHLY, FYNNEI. The CDR3 has 13 amino acids. The CDR3 sequence: CASSALADTEAFF. Here the CDR3 DNA reads TGTGCCAGCAGTGCCCTCGCAGACACTGAAGCTTTCTTT. The variable domain in full, completed from reference TRBV2 and TRBJ1-1, reads EPEVTQTPSHQVTQMGQEVILRCVPISNHLYFYWYRQILGQKVEFLVSFYNNEISEKSEIFDDQFSVERPDGSNFTLKIRSTKLEDSAMYFCASSALADTEAFFGQGTRLTVV.

This clonotype was counted many times. CDR3 in DNA: TGTGCCAGCAGTTTGTTGGGACTGTCGTCCTACAATGAGCAGTTCTTC. Its protein is CASSLLGLSSYNEQFF. V and J are TRBV28 and TRBJ2-1; D is perhaps TRBD2 (6 bases). V lost 3 bases, J lost 1 base, and 13 bases lay in between. There are 16 residues in the CDR3. Germline V gene data show CDR1 as MDHEN and CDR2 as SYDVKM. The full variable domain, in which reference TRBV28 and TRBJ2-1 provide the parts outside the CDR3, is DVKVTQSSRYLVKRTGEKVFLECVQDMDHENMFWYRQDPGLGLRLIYFSYDVKMKEKGDIPEGYSVSREKKERFSLILESASTNQTSMYLCASSLLGLSSYNEQFFGPGTRLTVL.

This clonotype showed up just a few times. The rearrangement uses TRBV5-1 and TRBJ2-6; D is unclear. CDR3 length equals 18 residues. The germline gives CDR1 SGHRS, CDR2 YFSETQ. V was trimmed by 5 bases and J by 3 bases, leaving 21 bases between them. Written as DNA, the CDR3 is TGCGCCAGCAGAGGAAGAGGTGGGTCCCCCGGTGGGGCCAACGTCCTGACTTTC. Amino acid sequence: CASRGRGGSPGGANVLTF.

This sequence joins TRBV20-1 and TRBJ2-7, with 10 bases matching TRBD2. The CDR3 covers 14 residues. In germline, CDR1 is DFQATT, CDR2 SNEGSKA (reference sequence). V shed 4 bases and J 3 bases; nucleotides not matched to a gene: 6. CDR3 region: CSAIGQREGYEQYF. The CDR3 DNA sequence: TGCAGTGCTATAGGGCAGCGGGAGGGCTACGAGCAGTACTTC.